This TCR beta chain was sequenced during a study of molecular identifiers for immune sequencing clone quantification. Trimming took off 1 base at V and 9 bases at J, with 21 bases between the two ends. CDR3 length: 17 residues. CDR1 SGHAT and CDR2 FQNNGV come from the germline V gene. Previously described methods and listed TCR primers were used for bulk TCR libraries. Using its own MiXCR run on the PCR reads, TCRdb lists one record per CDR3 protein. The top ten hold 0.6% to 0.9% of the sample, which has hundreds of thousands of distinct CDR3 sequences, around 25% seen once. The rearrangement uses TRBV11-2 and TRBJ2-2, with a possible D match to TRBD1 (5 bases). Input material: naive CD8+ T cells from blood, with Jurkat cell RNA spiked in. The subset denotes: FACS-sorted CD8+CD4-CCR7+CD45RA+ naive T cells. This receptor was obtained from a human donor in good health. Some libraries in this study had Jurkat cell RNA spiked in. The DNA for the CDR3 is TGTGCCAGCAGCTTAGGGGGCTGGGGTGCGGAAGGTTGGGAGCTGTTTTTT. Protein: CASSLGGWGAEGWELFF.